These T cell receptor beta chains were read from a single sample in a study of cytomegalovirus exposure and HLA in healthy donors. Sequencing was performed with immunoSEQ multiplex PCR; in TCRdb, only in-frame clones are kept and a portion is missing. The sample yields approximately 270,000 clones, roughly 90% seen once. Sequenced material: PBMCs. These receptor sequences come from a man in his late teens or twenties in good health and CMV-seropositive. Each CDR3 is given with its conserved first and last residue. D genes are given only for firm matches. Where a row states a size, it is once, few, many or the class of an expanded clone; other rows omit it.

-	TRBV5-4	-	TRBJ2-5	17	CASSLGVVRGGRETQYF	TGTGCCAGCAGCTTGGGAGTCGTCAGGGGAGGGCGAGAGACCCAGTACTTC
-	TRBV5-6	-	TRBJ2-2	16	CASSDGTPLNTGELFF	TGTGCCAGCAGTGATGGGACGCCGCTGAACACCGGGGAGCTGTTTTTT
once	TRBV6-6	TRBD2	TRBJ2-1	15	CASSQGLAGYNEQFF	TGTGCCAGCAGTCAGGGACTAGCAGGGTACAATGAGCAGTTCTTC
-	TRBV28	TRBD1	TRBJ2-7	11	CASREGQGLYF	TGTGCCAGCAGGGAAGGACAGGGACTGTACTTC
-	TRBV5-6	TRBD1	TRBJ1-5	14	CASSLAGGNQPQHF	TGTGCCAGCAGCCTGGCAGGGGGAAATCAGCCCCAGCATTTT
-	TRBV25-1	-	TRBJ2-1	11	CASSDPDEQFF	TGTGCCAGCAGCGATCCCGATGAGCAGTTCTTC
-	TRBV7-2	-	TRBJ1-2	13	CASSSRGNYGYTF	TGTGCCAGCAGCTCCAGGGGTAACTATGGCTACACCTTC
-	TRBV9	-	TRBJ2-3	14	CASSVRRGTDTQYF	TGTGCCAGCAGCGTAAGGAGGGGCACAGATACGCAGTATTTT
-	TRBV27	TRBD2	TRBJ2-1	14	CASSVTSEYNEQFF	TGTGCCAGCAGTGTGACTAGCGAATACAATGAGCAGTTCTTC
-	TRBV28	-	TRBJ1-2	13	CASSLTGIYGYTF	TGTGCCAGCAGTTTAACCGGGATCTATGGCTACACCTTC
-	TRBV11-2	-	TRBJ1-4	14	CASSLGLDREKLFF	TGTGCCAGCAGCTTAGGCCTCGACAGAGAAAAACTGTTTTTT
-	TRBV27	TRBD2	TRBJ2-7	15	CASSSGVRGRDEQYF	TGTGCCAGCAGTTCGGGGGTACGCGGGAGGGACGAGCAGTACTTC
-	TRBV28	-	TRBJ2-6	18	CASSGATQRASGANVLTF	TGTGCCAGCAGTGGGGCCACTCAAAGGGCCTCTGGGGCCAACGTCCTGACTTTC
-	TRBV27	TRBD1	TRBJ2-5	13	CASSGTEQETQYF	TGTGCCAGCAGCGGGACAGAACAAGAGACCCAGTACTTC
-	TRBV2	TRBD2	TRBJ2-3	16	CASSQGLAGTADTQYF	TGTGCCAGCAGTCAAGGACTAGCGGGAACAGCAGATACGCAGTATTTT
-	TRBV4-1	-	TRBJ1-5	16	CASSQLQGYLDQPQHF	TGCGCCAGCAGTCAACTTCAGGGATATCTGGATCAGCCCCAGCATTTT
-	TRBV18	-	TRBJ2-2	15	CASSPRRGNTGELFF	TGTGCCAGCTCACCACGTCGCGGAAACACCGGGGAGCTGTTTTTT
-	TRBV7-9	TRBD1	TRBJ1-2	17	CASSLDREERLNYGYTF	TGTGCCAGCAGCTTGGACAGGGAAGAAAGGCTTAACTATGGCTACACCTTC
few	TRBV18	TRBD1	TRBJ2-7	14	CASSPGTGTYEQYF	TGTGCCAGCTCACCGGGGACAGGAACCTACGAGCAGTACTTC
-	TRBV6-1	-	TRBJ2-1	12	CASSEARDEQFF	TGTGCCAGCAGTGAAGCTCGCGATGAGCAGTTCTTC
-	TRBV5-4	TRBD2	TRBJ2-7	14	CASSLAGGSLEQYF	TGTGCCAGCAGCTTGGCCGGCGGGAGTCTCGAGCAGTACTTC
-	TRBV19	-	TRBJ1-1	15	CASSTERWEEAGTFF	TGTGCCAGTAGTACCGAACGGTGGGAGGAAGCGGGGACTTTCTTT
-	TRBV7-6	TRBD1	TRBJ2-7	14	CASSLGQGAYEQYF	TGTGCCAGCAGCTTAGGACAGGGCGCCTACGAGCAGTACTTC
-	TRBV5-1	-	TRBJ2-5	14	CASSPTTDWETQYF	TGCGCCAGCAGCCCGACCACAGATTGGGAGACCCAGTACTTC
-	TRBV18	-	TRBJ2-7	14	CASSPRDGEYEQYF	TGTGCCAGCTCACCACGAGACGGAGAATACGAGCAGTACTTC
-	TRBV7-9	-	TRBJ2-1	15	CASSPQDRSYNEQFF	TGTGCCAGCAGCCCGCAGGATCGCTCCTACAATGAGCAGTTCTTC
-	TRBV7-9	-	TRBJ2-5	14	CASSLAFREATQYF	TGTGCCAGCAGCTTAGCCTTCAGGGAAGCTACCCAGTACTTC
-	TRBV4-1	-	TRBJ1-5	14	CASSQVQGSQPQHF	TGCGCCAGCAGCCAAGTCCAGGGAAGTCAGCCCCAGCATTTT
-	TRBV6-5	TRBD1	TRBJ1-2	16	CASSYYAGGSQRGYTF	TGTGCCAGCAGTTATTATGCAGGGGGCTCCCAACGGGGCTACACCTTC
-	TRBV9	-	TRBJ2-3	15	CASSPGAGSTDTQYF	TGTGCCAGCAGCCCCGGGGCGGGTAGCACAGATACGCAGTATTTT
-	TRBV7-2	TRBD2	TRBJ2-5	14	CASSPRLAMETQYF	TGTGCCAGCAGCCCACGACTAGCGATGGAGACCCAGTACTTC
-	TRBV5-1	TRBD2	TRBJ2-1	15	CASSLVLAEDNEQFF	TGCGCCAGCAGCTTGGTTCTAGCGGAGGACAATGAGCAGTTCTTC
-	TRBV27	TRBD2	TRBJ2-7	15	CASSTGTSGRYEQYF	TGTGCCAGCAGTACCGGGACTAGCGGGAGATACGAGCAGTACTTC
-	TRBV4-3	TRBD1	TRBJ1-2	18	CASSQEPIGDRANYGYTF	TGCGCCAGCAGCCAAGAACCCATCGGTGACAGGGCTAACTATGGCTACACCTTC
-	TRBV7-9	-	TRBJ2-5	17	CASRKRVLTNTEETQYF	TGTGCCAGCAGGAAAAGGGTTCTTACCAACACGGAGGAGACCCAGTACTTC
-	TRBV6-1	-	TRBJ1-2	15	CASSEGPGINYGYTF	TGTGCCAGCAGTGAAGGCCCCGGGATTAACTATGGCTACACCTTC
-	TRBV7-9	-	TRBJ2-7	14	CASSPGGGRYEQYF	TGTGCCAGCAGCCCCGGAGGGGGCCGCTACGAGCAGTACTTC
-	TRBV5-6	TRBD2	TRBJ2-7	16	CASSLLTSGRSYEQYF	TGTGCCAGCAGCTTGTTGACTAGCGGGAGGTCCTACGAGCAGTACTTC
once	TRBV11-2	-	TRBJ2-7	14	CASTLAELSYEQYF	TGTGCCAGCACCCTTGCAGAGCTCTCCTACGAGCAGTACTTC
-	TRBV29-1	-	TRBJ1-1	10	CSVVAGEAFF	TGCAGCGTAGTCGCAGGTGAAGCTTTCTTT
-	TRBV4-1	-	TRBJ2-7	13	CASSQGGTYEQYF	TGCGCCAGCAGCCAAGGGGGCACCTACGAGCAGTACTTC
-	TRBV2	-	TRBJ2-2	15	CASSEFNREAGELFF	TGTGCCAGCAGTGAATTTAACAGGGAGGCCGGGGAGCTGTTTTTT
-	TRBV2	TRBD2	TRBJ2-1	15	CASTPFGLAGVEQFF	TGTGCCAGCACCCCTTTCGGACTAGCGGGAGTTGAGCAGTTCTTC
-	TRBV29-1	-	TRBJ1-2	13	CSVPDNRNYGYTF	TGCAGCGTGCCAGATAACCGTAACTATGGCTACACCTTC
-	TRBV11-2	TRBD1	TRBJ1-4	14	CASSTGQGNEKLFF	TGTGCCAGCAGCACAGGACAGGGGAATGAAAAACTGTTTTTT
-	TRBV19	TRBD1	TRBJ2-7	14	CASSADRGGYEQYF	TGTGCCAGTAGTGCGGACAGGGGGGGATACGAGCAGTACTTC
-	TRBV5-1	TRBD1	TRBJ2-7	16	CASSLVRDRGLNEQYF	TGCGCCAGCAGCTTGGTCCGGGACAGGGGGCTGAACGAGCAGTACTTC
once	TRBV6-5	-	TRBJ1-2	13	CASSYGPQYGYTF	TGTGCCAGCAGTTACGGCCCGCAATATGGCTACACCTTC
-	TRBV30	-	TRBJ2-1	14	CAWERRGSYNEQFF	TGTGCCTGGGAGCGGAGGGGGTCCTACAATGAGCAGTTCTTC
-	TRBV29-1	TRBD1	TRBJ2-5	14	CSVVGGRYQETQYF	TGCAGCGTTGTAGGGGGCCGGTACCAAGAGACCCAGTACTTC
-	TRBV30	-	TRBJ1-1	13	CAWSVEGGTEAFF	TGTGCCTGGAGTGTAGAGGGCGGCACTGAAGCTTTCTTT
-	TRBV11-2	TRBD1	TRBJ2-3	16	CASSLFRDRITDTQYF	TGTGCCAGCAGCTTATTCCGGGACAGAATCACAGATACGCAGTATTTT
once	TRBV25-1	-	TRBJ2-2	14	CASGPGVSTGELFF	TGTGCCAGCGGCCCCGGTGTGAGCACCGGGGAGCTGTTTTTT